Listed here are 19 T cell receptor beta chains from one sample, sequenced in a study of response to subunit inactivated influenza vaccine. TCRdb re-called the RT-PCR reads with MiXCR, one entry per CDR3 protein. Of 530,000 or so distinct CDR3 sequences listed, 11% to 15% were seen once; the top ten hold around 10%. Sequencing used PBMCs from blood, obtained 11 to 12 days after vaccination. Source of these receptors: a man aged 45-65 years who received an inactivated influenza vaccine.

This clonotype was recorded many times. The CDR3 here is CASTGGQYNQPQHF. The CDR3, as DNA: TGTGCCAGCACGGGGGGACAATACAATCAGCCCCAGCATTTT. The chain has TRBV12-3 or TRBV12-4 and TRBJ1-5, with D perhaps matching TRBD1 (6 bases). V lost 7 bases, J lost 3 bases, and 13 bases lay in between. The CDR3 is made up of 14 amino acids.

The V call is TRBV6-2 or TRBV6-3, the J call TRBJ1-6, with 9 bases matching TRBD1. The length of the CDR3 is 16 residues. After removal of 7 bases from V and 7 bases from J, the junction contained 11 bases not matched to a gene. CDR1 and CDR2 from the germline V gene are MNHEY and SVGEGT. CDR3 loop: CASTDRGTGLNSPLHF. Written as DNA, the CDR3 is TGTGCCAGCACTGACAGAGGGACAGGGCTCAATTCACCCCTCCACTTT.

V and J are TRBV4-3 and TRBJ2-7; either TRBD1 or TRBD2 may fit D (5 bases each). CDR3 length equals 16 residues. The V gene lost 1 base and the J gene lost 6 bases, with 19 bases spanning the gap. Germline assignment: CDR1 LGHNA and CDR2 YSLEER. CDR3 in DNA: TGCGCCAGCAGCCAAGGTTCGTTCGGGGACGGCTCCGAGCAGTACTTC. Protein: CASSQGSFGDGSEQYF.

This clonotype was picked up a small number of times. The V gene is TRBV5-8, the J gene TRBJ2-3, with D hard to call. Germline V lookup: CDR1 SGHTS, CDR2 YDEGEE. Between the trimmed V and J ends, which lost 5 bases and 6 bases, there was a span of 10 bases. The CDR3 spans 12 residues. The CDR3 DNA reads as TGTGCCAGCAGTTGGGCGGCGGATACGCAGTATTTT. It specifies CASSWAADTQYF.

This clonotype has a handful of counts. The rearrangement links TRBV11-2 to TRBJ2-5; D is perhaps TRBD1 (6 bases). The germline gives CDR1 SGHAT, CDR2 FQNNGV. Between the trimmed V and J ends, which lost 1 base and 1 base, there was a span of 10 bases. The CDR3 runs to 15 residues. CDR3 region: CASSLGAGAQETQYF. CDR3 nucleotides: TGTGCCAGCAGCTTAGGGGCAGGGGCCCAAGAGACCCAGTACTTC.

The CDR3 loop reads CASSLFPDLQETQYF. In nucleotides, the CDR3 is TGTGCCAGCAGCTTATTTCCCGATCTCCAAGAGACCCAGTACTTC. V usage is TRBV7-8 and J usage is TRBJ2-5; no firm D call. Germline V gene data show CDR1 as SGHVS and CDR2 as FQNEAQ. The ends were cut back, 2 bases at V and 1 base at J, with 11 bases in the middle. This CDR3 spans 15 amino acids.

In this sample, this clonotype turned up a few times. The chain has TRBV5-1 and TRBJ2-2; D uncertain. V lost 0 bases and J 0 bases, leaving 9 bases between the germline ends. The V gene's germline CDR1 is SGHRS and CDR2 YFSETQ. The CDR3 runs to 16 residues. CDR3 sequence: CASSLDVGPNTGELFF. The CDR3 DNA reads as TGCGCCAGCAGCTTGGATGTGGGCCCGAACACCGGGGAGCTGTTTTTT.

The chain recombines TRBV6-2 or TRBV6-3 with TRBJ1-2; possible D gene TRBD1, 6 bases. The germline V gene has CDR1 MNHEY and CDR2 SVGEGT. This CDR3 has 14 residues. V lost 8 bases, J lost 3 bases, and 16 bases lay in between. This CDR3 reads CASRLAGADYGYTF. The DNA for the CDR3 is TGTGCCAGCCGTCTGGCAGGGGCGGACTATGGCTACACCTTC.

This clonotype has more than one count but fewer than ten. The chain joins TRBV3-1 to TRBJ2-3; a possible D gene is TRBD2 (5 bases). Germline V CDR1 and CDR2: LGHDT, YNNKEL (reference sequence). V was clipped by 4 bases and J by 0 bases, with 14 bases between them. The CDR3 contains 16 residues. The CDR3 region has the DNA TGTGCCAGCAGCCGGAGGCGCGGGTACAGCACAGATACGCAGTATTTT. This encodes CASSRRRGYSTDTQYF.

This clonotype was detected only a few times. The chain is built from TRBV3-1 and TRBJ2-7; 7 nucleotides agree with TRBD1. Germline V gene lookup returns CDR1 LGHDT and CDR2 YNNKEL (reference sequence). This CDR3 has 14 residues. J lost 2 bases, V lost 0 bases, and 1 base had no gene match. CDR3 DNA: TGTGCCAGCAGCCAAGATACAGGGGCCTACGAGCAGTACTTC. Translating gives CASSQDTGAYEQYF.

At least ten counts were recorded for this clonotype. V is TRBV5-6 and J is TRBJ1-6; D unresolved. The CDR3 consists of 14 residues. V lost 4 bases and J lost 3, with 8 bases in between. Per the germline V gene, CDR1 is SGHDT and CDR2 is YYEEEE. CDR3: CASSLRGYNSPLHF. The CDR3 DNA follows: TGTGCCAGCAGCCTGCGAGGCTATAATTCACCCCTCCACTTT.

This sequence joins TRBV6-2 or TRBV6-3 and TRBJ2-7, with 7 bases identical to TRBD1. This CDR3 spans 13 amino acids. In germline, CDR1 is MNHEY, CDR2 SVGEGT. Germline trimming cut 4 bases from V and 2 bases from J; bases unmatched to any gene: 2. The CDR3 DNA sequence: TGTGCCAGCAGTTGGGGACAGCCCTACGAGCAGTACTTC. Amino acid sequence: CASSWGQPYEQYF.

The chain combines TRBV9 with TRBJ2-7; TRBD2 agrees at 11 bases. The V segment lost 0 bases and the J segment 6 bases; nucleotides outside the gene matches: 5. Germline assignment: CDR1 SGDLS and CDR2 YYNGEE. The CDR3 has 15 amino acids. CDR3 sequence (DNA): TGTGCCAGCAGCGTAGTAGGACTAGCGGGTACCGAGCAGTACTTC. It codes for CASSVVGLAGTEQYF.

Ten or more counts support this clonotype. V is TRBV29-1 and J is TRBJ1-1; D possibly corresponds to TRBD1 (6 bases). The CDR3 covers 17 residues. Germline assignment: CDR1 SQVTM and CDR2 ANQGSEA. V gave up 0 bases and J gave up 4 bases, with 21 bases separating them. The CDR3 spells CSVEDPGTTRPGTEAFF. In DNA, the CDR3 is TGCAGCGTTGAAGATCCCGGGACAACCAGACCAGGCACTGAAGCTTTCTTT.

There are many counts of this clonotype. The genes are TRBV20-1 and TRBJ2-1; TRBD2 matches at 8 bases. Germline V gene sequence: CDR1 DFQATT, CDR2 SNEGSKA (reference sequence). This CDR3 is built from 16 residues. Losses at the gene ends were 0 bases for V and 8 bases for J; bases not matched to a gene: 12. This CDR3 is CSARELALAEKHEQFF. The CDR3 nucleotides are TGCAGTGCTAGAGAATTGGCACTAGCGGAGAAACATGAGCAGTTCTTC.

This clonotype was found a few times. The J gene is TRBJ2-2, the V gene TRBV3-1, with D unresolved. Per the germline V gene, CDR1 is LGHDT and CDR2 is YNNKEL (reference sequence). Trimming cost V 1 base and J 5 bases, with 11 bases left between them. CDR3 length equals 15 residues. In nucleotides, the CDR3 is TGTGCCAGCAGCCAAGGGTTCCGAGCTACCGGGGAGCTGTTTTTT. This encodes CASSQGFRATGELFF.

This clonotype was picked up one time. The chain employs TRBV4-2 and TRBJ2-1; the match to TRBD2 covers 7 bases. The V gene end was trimmed by 0 bases and the J gene end by 5 bases; junction bases not matched to a gene: 7. The CDR3 is 16 amino acids. Germline CDR1 is LGHNA and CDR2 is YNFKEQ. The CDR3 DNA reads TGTGCCAGCAGCCAAGATTCCCTAGCGGTTAACAATGAGCAGTTCTTC. Translated: CASSQDSLAVNNEQFF.

The genes are TRBV12-3 or TRBV12-4 and TRBJ2-6, with D unresolved. V lost 3 bases to trimming and J lost 4 bases, with 13 bases between them. This CDR3 comprises 16 residues. The CDR3 loop reads CASSFDPLGGANVLTF. CDR3 bases: TGTGCCAGCAGTTTTGACCCGCTTGGAGGGGCCAACGTCCTGACTTTC.

V and J are TRBV18 and TRBJ1-2; no clear D gene. Germline V gene data show CDR1 as KGHSH and CDR2 as LQKENI. The CDR3 consists of 12 residues. V was cut by 6 bases and J by 6 bases, with 11 bases left in between. CDR3 in amino acids: CASSPEGNGYTF. DNA for the CDR3: TGTGCCAGCTCCCCCGAGGGAAATGGCTACACCTTC.